These 8 T cell receptor beta chains came from one sample sequenced in a study of blood T cells in healthy people across ages. The use of a sample-barcoded 5' primer and a J-beta primer mix characterized a second PCR of 7 to 11 cycles. Each CDR3 protein gets one entry after TCRdb re-called the 5' RACE reads with MiXCR. Among roughly 680,000 distinct CDR3 sequences listed, 52% were seen once. Sequenced input: blood. These receptors came from a woman older than 75 in good health.

In this sample, this clonotype turned up a few times. A junction boundary mismatches the germline segment, possibly from a read error. The V call is TRBV7-9, the J call TRBJ1-5; a weak D match, TRBD1 (6 bases). The CDR3 has 17 residues. CDR1 and CDR2 (germline): SEHNR, FQNEAQ (reference sequence). CDR3 nucleotides: TGTGCCGGCAGCCTTAAATCGGGGGCGCCCCTCGATCAGCCCCAGCATTTT. It encodes CAGSLKSGAPLDQPQHF.

This chain links TRBV29-1 with TRBJ2-1; 15 bases are shared with TRBD2. V was pared by 7 bases and J by 4 bases, with 5 bases of the junction left unmatched. The CDR3 has 15 amino acids. The germline V gene has CDR1 SQVTM and CDR2 ANQGSEA. The CDR3 nucleotides are TGCAGCGCCGGACTAGCGGGAGGGACATACAATGAGCAGTTCTTC. Protein sequence: CSAGLAGGTYNEQFF.

This clonotype was seen ten or more times. The chain has TRBV7-2 and TRBJ1-6; D possibly corresponds to TRBD1 (6 bases). Germline loops: CDR1 SGHTA, CDR2 FQGNSA. With 2 bases removed from V and 0 bases from J, the gap between germline ends came to 14 bases. CDR3 length: 18 amino acids. Written as DNA, the CDR3 is TGTGCCAGCAGCTTAAGGAACAGGGCGGCCTCCTATAATTCACCCCTCCACTTT. This codes for CASSLRNRAASYNSPLHF.

This clonotype came up a few times. The V gene is TRBV20-1, the J gene TRBJ2-2; a possible D gene is TRBD2 (6 bases). CDR1 and CDR2 (germline): DFQATT, SNEGSKA (reference sequence). The CDR3 loop spans 13 amino acids. CDR3 DNA: TGCAGCGTTAGCGGTCATAACACCGGGGAGCTGTTTTTT. It translates to CSVSGHNTGELFF.

This clonotype was detected many times. V gene TRBV28 combines with J gene TRBJ1-6; D perhaps matches TRBD1 (6 bases). The V gene's germline CDR1 is MDHEN and CDR2 SYDVKM. This CDR3 contains 14 residues. V dropped 3 bases and J dropped 7 bases, with 10 bases sitting between them. In nucleotides, the CDR3 is TGTGCCAGCAGTTTCAGGGGCGCAAATTCACCCCTCCACTTT. Translating gives CASSFRGANSPLHF.

Concerning this clonotype: A much bigger clone sits one base away, suggesting this may be a read error. The chain couples TRBV29-1 to TRBJ1-1; D is uncertain. Germline V lookup: CDR1 SQVTM, CDR2 ANQGSEA. The length of the CDR3 is 13 residues. Trimming took off 1 base at V and 0 bases at J, with 6 bases between the two ends. The DNA for the CDR3 is TGCAGCGTTGAAGCCAACTTGAACACTGAAGCTTTCTTT. It codes for CSVEANLNTEAFF.

The V call is TRBV6-1, the J call TRBJ2-3, with TRBD2 matching 8 bases. The CDR3 extends over 15 amino acids. Germline CDR1 reads MNHNS; CDR2 reads SASEGT. V shed 2 bases, J shed 1 base, and the junction held 2 bases outside the gene matches. The DNA of the CDR3 is TGTGCCAGCAGTGAACTGCGGGGGGGCACAGATACGCAGTATTTT. It yields the protein CASSELRGGTDTQYF.

The genes are TRBV7-9 and TRBJ1-6; unclear D gene. The germline gives CDR1 SEHNR, CDR2 FQNEAQ (reference sequence). CDR3 size: 12 residues. V lost 2 bases and J 11 bases, leaving 7 bases between the germline ends. The CDR3 bases are TGTGCCAGCAGCTTATCGGAAGCACCCCTCCACTTT. This sequence encodes CASSLSEAPLHF.